These 16 T cell receptor beta chains originate from one sample sequenced in a study of early T cells in non-severe SARS-CoV-2 infection. MiXCR, run by TCRdb on the 5' RACE reads, gives a single entry per CDR3 protein. This table holds 66,000 or so distinct CDR3 sequences, approximately 13% found once. The sequenced material came from whole blood. The receptors shown here come from an adult who was a healthcare worker with PCR-confirmed SARS-CoV-2 infection or an uninfected control (not recorded which).

This clonotype was counted between two and nine times. The chain employs TRBV11-2 and TRBJ2-7; 8 bases map to TRBD1. The CDR3 length is 15 residues. J was trimmed by 0 bases and V by 4 bases; bases with no gene match: 5. CDR1 and CDR2 (germline): SGHAT, FQNNGV. The CDR3 region is CASSSRQGSSYEQYF. As DNA, the CDR3 is TGTGCCAGCAGCTCCCGACAGGGGAGCTCCTACGAGCAGTACTTC.

The J gene is TRBJ2-7, the V gene TRBV29-1; tentatively, D is TRBD1 (6 bases). V was pared by 5 bases and J by 3 bases, with 11 bases between. This CDR3 has 12 residues. Germline values: CDR1 SQVTM, CDR2 ANQGSEA. The CDR3 loop reads CSVSTGDYEQYF. The CDR3 DNA sequence: TGCAGCGTTTCGACAGGAGACTACGAGCAGTACTTC.

This clonotype has at least ten counts. The chain combines TRBV29-1 with TRBJ2-3, with 7 bases lining up with TRBD2. The CDR3 loop spans 15 amino acids. V shed 4 bases, J shed 5 bases, and the junction held 12 bases outside the gene matches. The germline CDR1 and CDR2 sequences are SQVTM and ANQGSEA. CDR3 in amino acids: CSVAPRGDGGDTQYF. For the CDR3, the DNA is TGCAGCGTTGCGCCCCGGGGGGATGGTGGAGATACGCAGTATTTT.

This clonotype was seen more than once but under ten times. V usage is TRBV7-2 and J usage is TRBJ2-5, with 8 bases aligning to TRBD1. The CDR3 runs 15 residues. Germline CDR1 and CDR2: SGHTA and FQGNSA. With V trimmed by 5 bases and J by 1 base, 6 bases remained unmatched. The CDR3: CASSPTGAAQETQYF. The CDR3 DNA is TGTGCCAGCAGCCCGACAGGGGCGGCCCAAGAGACCCAGTACTTC.

In this sample, this clonotype turned up a few times. The genes are TRBV3-1 and TRBJ2-3; D tentatively fits TRBD1 or TRBD2 (5 bases each). This CDR3 contains 14 residues. V was cut by 4 bases and J by 1 base, with 9 bases left in between. Germline assignment: CDR1 LGHDT and CDR2 YNNKEL (reference sequence). The CDR3 coding sequence is TGTGCCAGCAGCCCGGGACGGCGCACAGATACGCAGTATTTT. Translating gives CASSPGRRTDTQYF.

The sample holds a few counts of this clonotype. The chain has TRBV5-1 and TRBJ1-2, with a weak D call TRBD1 (5 bases). CDR1 and CDR2 from the germline V gene are SGHRS and YFSETQ. The CDR3 is made up of 12 amino acids. Deletions cut 5 bases from V and 8 bases from J, with 13 bases between. The CDR3 is CASRAGTEGYTF. CDR3 bases: TGCGCCAGCAGAGCTGGGACGGAAGGCTACACCTTC.

This clonotype turned up a few times. This sequence joins TRBV4-3 and TRBJ1-6; no firm D call. V was trimmed by 1 base and J by 10 bases, leaving 11 bases between them. CDR1 is LGHNA, CDR2 YSLEER, per germline. This CDR3 comprises 14 residues. The CDR3 here is CASSQVGVVSPLHF. In nucleotides, the CDR3 is TGCGCCAGCAGCCAAGTTGGGGTTGTCTCACCCCTCCACTTT.

This clonotype has more than one count but fewer than ten. The chain links TRBV30 to TRBJ1-3; D is ambiguous. Germline loops: CDR1 GTSNPN, CDR2 SVGIG (reference sequence). CDR3 size: 13 residues. Trimming removed 7 bases at V and 0 bases at J, with 10 bases between. CDR3 in amino acids: CAYLRVSGNTIYF. As DNA, the CDR3 is TGTGCCTACTTAAGAGTCTCTGGAAACACCATATATTTT.

This clonotype was seen ten or more times. The chain couples TRBV7-2 to TRBJ1-2; D ambiguous. The germline V gene has CDR1 SGHTA and CDR2 FQGNSA. With 3 bases removed from V and 8 bases from J, the gap between germline ends came to 10 bases. The CDR3 sequence is 12 residues long. The CDR3 nucleotides read TGTGCCAGCAGCTTTATAAACGGGGGCTACACCTTC. It codes for CASSFINGGYTF.

A few counts support this clonotype. The chain combines TRBV9 with TRBJ2-1; 8 nucleotides line up with TRBD2. From germline, CDR1 is SGDLS and CDR2 YYNGEE. V lost 2 bases and J lost 7; bases outside the gene matches: 17. The CDR3 contains 18 residues. The DNA for the CDR3 is TGTGCCAGCAGCGTGCTAGCGGGCAGCCCTTCAACGATGAATGAGCAGTTCTTC. Encoded protein: CASSVLAGSPSTMNEQFF.

This clonotype occurred a few times. The J gene is TRBJ2-7, the V gene TRBV15; 10 bases match TRBD2. This CDR3 region has 15 residues. V was pared by 0 bases and J by 3 bases, with 2 bases of the junction left unmatched. From germline, CDR1 is LNHNV and CDR2 YYDKDF (reference sequence). CDR3 nucleotide sequence: TGTGCCACCAGCAGAGATCCTAGCGGGAGCTACGAGCAGTACTTC. This translates into CATSRDPSGSYEQYF.

This clonotype turned up a few times. V usage is TRBV12-3 or TRBV12-4 and J usage is TRBJ1-2; the D gene is possibly TRBD1 (5 bases). Trimming took off 7 bases at V and 3 bases at J, with 18 bases between the two ends. This CDR3 has 15 residues. In nucleotides, the CDR3 is TGTGCCAGCACAATGGTCGGGGCCGAGGACTATGGCTACACCTTC. This gives the protein CASTMVGAEDYGYTF.

This clonotype was observed at least ten times. The V call is TRBV21-1, the J call TRBJ2-7. TRBV21-1 is flagged as a pseudogene. This CDR3 region has 8 residues. The CDR3 DNA follows: TGTGCCAGCTACGAGCAGTACTTC. Its protein is CASYEQYF.

Here the CDR3 reads CASSHAVGREDNEQFF. The DNA for the CDR3 is TGTGCCAGCAGTCATGCGGTCGGGCGGGAGGACAATGAGCAGTTCTTC. This chain joins TRBV11-3 and TRBJ2-1; TRBD2 aligns across 8 bases. Germline V gives CDR1 SGHNT, CDR2 YENEEA. CDR3 size: 16 residues. Trimming took 6 bases from V and 5 from J; bases not matched to a gene: 12. Filled out from reference TRBV11-3 and TRBJ2-1, the complete variable domain reads EAGVVQSPRYKIIEKKQPVAFWCNPISGHNTLYWYLQNLGQGPELLIRYENEEAVDDSQLPKDRFSAERLKGVDSTLKIQPAELGDSAVYLCASSHAVGREDNEQFFGPGTRLTVL.

This clonotype showed up just a few times. The rearrangement uses TRBV19 and TRBJ2-1, with D possibly matching TRBD2 (5 bases). V was cut by 1 base and J by 9 bases, with 16 bases left in between. This CDR3 comprises 15 residues. CDR1 is LNHDA, CDR2 SQIVND, per germline (reference sequence). The CDR3 region is CASSIGTRSGGEQFF. CDR3 coding DNA: TGTGCCAGTAGTATAGGCACTAGGAGTGGTGGTGAGCAGTTCTTC.

Only a few counts were recorded for this clonotype. The CDR3, as DNA: TGTGCCAGCAGTTTAGGGCAGCGCTTGCAGTACTTC. Its protein is CASSLGQRLQYF. The chain joins TRBV28 to TRBJ2-7; D unclear. The CDR3 consists of 12 residues. Trimming removed 2 bases at V and 9 bases at J, with 11 bases between. Germline-derived CDR1 and CDR2 are MDHEN and SYDVKM.